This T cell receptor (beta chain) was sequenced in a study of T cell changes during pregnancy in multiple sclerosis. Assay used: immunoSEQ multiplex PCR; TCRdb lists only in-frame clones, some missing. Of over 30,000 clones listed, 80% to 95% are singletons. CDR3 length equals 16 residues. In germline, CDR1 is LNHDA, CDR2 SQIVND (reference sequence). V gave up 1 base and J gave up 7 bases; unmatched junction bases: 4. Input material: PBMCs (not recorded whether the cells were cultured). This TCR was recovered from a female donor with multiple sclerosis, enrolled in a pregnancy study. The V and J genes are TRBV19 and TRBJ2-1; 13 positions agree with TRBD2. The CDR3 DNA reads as TGTGCCAGTAGTATAGGCCGACTAGCGGGAGGTAATGAGCAGTTCTTC. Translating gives CASSIGRLAGGNEQFF. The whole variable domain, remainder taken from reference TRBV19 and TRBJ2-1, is DGGITQSPKYLFRKEGQNVTLSCEQNLNHDAMYWYRQDPGQGLRLIYYSQIVNDFQKGDIAEGYSVSREKKESFPLTVTSAQKNPTAFYLCASSIGRLAGGNEQFFGPGTRLTVL.